This TCR beta chain derives from a study of lymphopenia after photon versus proton radiotherapy (dated by TCRdb to between 2018 and 2020). Some background on the complete study: The study compared the immunological effects of photon versus proton radiation therapy in patients with gastrointestinal tumors who developed high-grade lymphopenia. The 15 to 25 patients in the cohort had gastrointestinal tumors, were treated with either photon or proton therapy, and subsequently developed lymphopenia. The study aimed to characterize how the two radiation modalities differ in their impact on the immune system.

Library creation used the immunoSEQ multiplex PCR assay. T cell repertoires were profiled with deep sequencing of rearranged TCR beta loci together with multiparametric flow cytometry. This immuneACCESS table, as held by TCRdb, lists in-frame sequences with V and J called but not all clones. Of the missing ones, under half trace to an unresolved V gene in checked studies; the others have no known cause. This sample comprises roughly 32,000 clones, 90% to 95% of them detected only once. The ten largest clonotypes hold approximately 0.72% of the sample. This clone was observed once. Its recognized antigen is unknown. No qualities accompany the bases; no much larger clone lies one base away. Study-wide conclusions, independent of this receptor: During treatment, patients who received photon therapy lost naive T cells and TCR diversity and gained effector/memory populations, whereas patients who received proton therapy remained relatively stable. The survival association was assessed only in patients who died, and better survival with proton therapy was presented by the authors as a possibility rather than a demonstrated result. Once the lymphocyte count had reached its nadir, the repertoires of photon-treated patients showed oligoclonal expansion, particularly of CD8+ Temra cells, and this expansion drove the decline in diversity. Across the cohort, among patients who died, a greater drop in TCR diversity after the nadir was inversely correlated with overall survival time.

Inclusive of the bounding cysteine and phenylalanine, the CDR3 is 13 residues long. This entry keeps only the CDR3 DNA: 39 bases, framed from base 1. Sequences SGHAT (CDR1) and FQNNGV (CDR2) are obtained from the germline V gene. At the junction V is shortened by 1 base and J by 5 bases; bases outside the gene matches: 2. The chain joins TRBV11-2 to TRBJ2-7, with TRBD2 identical over 7 junction bases. Sequencing was performed on peripheral blood, taken from a patient treated with photon-based radiotherapy. This clonotype was obtained from a woman aged 50 to 65 with cholangiocarcinoma. CDR3 protein: CASSLGGRDEQYF. The bases are TGTGCCAGCAGCTTAGGGGGGAGGGACGAGCAGTACTTC. The CDR3, completed at both ends by the reference TRBV11-2 and TRBJ2-7 genes, gives the full variable domain EAGVAQSPRYKIIEKRQSVAFWCNPISGHATLYWYQQILGQGPKLLIQFQNNGVVDDSQLPKDRFSAERLKGVDSTLKIQPAKLEDSAVYLCASSLGGRDEQYFGPGTRLTVT.